Each of the 29 T cell receptor beta chains below was sequenced from the same sample in a study of T-cell memory formation after mild COVID-19. MiXCR, run by TCRdb on the 5' RACE reads, gives a single entry per CDR3 protein. The repertoire consists of approximately 250,000 distinct CDR3 sequences, with 15% to 20% occurring once and the leading ten covering about a fifth. The sequenced sample consisted of PBMCs or a T cell subset sorted from them (not recorded which). The origin of the receptors is a man aged 18-30 years who had mild COVID-19 (a few samples of this study predate the infection). Cell type and time point are not known.

The V and J genes are TRBV7-7 and TRBJ2-5; D possibly corresponds to TRBD1 (6 bases). The CDR3 sequence is 15 residues long. From germline, CDR1 is SSHAT and CDR2 FNYEAQ (reference sequence). Between the trimmed V and J ends, which lost 5 bases and 2 bases, there was a span of 15 bases. The CDR3 loop reads CASSPTPGAQETQYF. CDR3 DNA: TGTGCCAGCAGCCCGACCCCAGGGGCGCAAGAGACCCAGTACTTC.

The CDR3 bases are TGCGCCAGCGGGGGGACAGGACCAGAAGAGACCCAGTACTTC. Translated, it gives CASGGTGPEETQYF. The rearrangement uses TRBV5-1 and TRBJ2-5; 8 positions agree with TRBD1. The junction had 8 bases not matched to a gene; V was cut back by 7 bases and J by 3 bases. This CDR3 spans 14 amino acids. Looked up from germline, CDR1 is SGHRS and CDR2 is YFSETQ.

This sequence joins TRBV10-3 and TRBJ2-3, with D possibly called TRBD1 or TRBD2 (6 bases each). CDR1 is ENHRY and CDR2 is SYGVKD in the germline V gene. The CDR3 runs to 14 residues. Trimming took 10 bases from V and 1 from J, leaving 15 bases between them. Here the CDR3 reads CATGAAGRTDTQYF. CDR3 sequence (DNA): TGTGCCACGGGGGCCGCGGGGCGCACAGATACGCAGTATTTT.

V usage is TRBV6-5 and J usage is TRBJ2-3; 7 positions match TRBD2. The CDR3 runs to 14 residues. Germline values: CDR1 MNHEY, CDR2 SVGAGI. Trimming at V came to 5 bases and at J to 5 bases, leaving 7 bases not matched to a gene. The CDR3 bases are TGTGCCAGCAGTGTAGGACTAGTGGGAGATACGCAGTATTTT. Translated, it gives CASSVGLVGDTQYF.

V gene TRBV4-1 combines with J gene TRBJ2-1; D is tentatively TRBD1 or TRBD2 (5 bases each). The germline V and J ends were trimmed by 6 bases and 0 bases, with 18 bases remaining between them. Germline V gene lookup returns CDR1 MGHRA and CDR2 YSYEKL. The CDR3 consists of 17 residues. CDR3 region: CASSPPGAGNSYNEQFF. The CDR3 DNA sequence: TGCGCCAGCAGTCCCCCCGGGGCCGGCAACTCCTACAATGAGCAGTTCTTC.

The CDR3 region is CASSFSGGAYEQYV. CDR3 nucleotides: TGTGCCAGCAGTTTCTCCGGGGGGGCCTACGAGCAGTACGTC. The rearrangement joins TRBV6-2 or TRBV6-3 to TRBJ2-7; 8 nucleotides agree with TRBD2. The CDR3 covers 14 residues. V trimming: 4 bases; J trimming: 2 bases; junction bases outside the gene matches: 4. Germline lookup yields CDR1 MNHEY and CDR2 SVGEGT.

This clonotype appeared a few times. CDR3 region: CASRTSRELASMNTEAFF. The DNA for the CDR3 is TGTGCCAGCAGGACGTCTCGTGAGTTGGCCTCAATGAACACTGAAGCTTTCTTT. V is TRBV7-9 and J is TRBJ1-1; D is unresolved. The CDR3 is 18 residues long. V was shortened by 6 bases and J by 0 bases, with 23 bases between the two germline ends. The V gene's germline CDR1 is SEHNR and CDR2 FQNEAQ (reference sequence).

J is TRBJ1-2 and V is TRBV11-2; 9 nucleotides agree with TRBD1. The CDR3 covers 19 residues. Germline assignment: CDR1 SGHAT and CDR2 FQNNGV. V dropped 4 bases and J dropped 2; count of bases not matched to a gene: 17. CDR3 sequence: CASSSTTLDRGEGNYGYTF. CDR3 DNA sequence: TGTGCCAGCAGCTCTACTACATTGGACAGGGGCGAGGGCAACTATGGCTACACCTTC.

This clonotype was counted between two and nine times. The J gene is TRBJ1-6, the V gene TRBV10-3; D is perhaps TRBD1 (6 bases). Trimming removed 4 bases at V and 7 bases at J, with 11 bases between. The CDR3 has 14 amino acids. CDR1 and CDR2 from the germline V gene are ENHRY and SYGVKD. In DNA, the CDR3 is TGTGCCATCAGTGGGGGGCAGGGCAATTCACCCCTCCACTTT. Amino acids: CAISGGQGNSPLHF.

Ten or more counts support this clonotype. The chain couples TRBV10-3 to TRBJ2-3; unclear D gene. V shed 6 bases and J shed 6 bases, with 7 bases lying between them. CDR1 ENHRY and CDR2 SYGVKD come from the germline V gene. This CDR3 has 11 amino acids. For the CDR3, the DNA is TGTGCCATCAGGGAGAGGGATACGCAGTATTTT. Its protein is CAIRERDTQYF.

This clonotype was seen only a few times. The chain has TRBV4-1 and TRBJ2-5; TRBD2 is a possible D gene (7 bases). From germline, CDR1 is MGHRA and CDR2 YSYEKL. The V end lost 3 bases, the J end lost 6 bases, and 17 bases lay between the germline ends. The CDR3 totals 15 residues. CDR3 loop: CASSHRPGGRKTQYF. CDR3 nucleotide sequence: TGCGCCAGCAGCCACCGACCGGGGGGCCGAAAGACCCAGTACTTC.

This clonotype was seen only a few times. The chain has TRBV6-5 and TRBJ2-4; possible D gene TRBD2, 6 bases. Trimming removed 2 bases at V and 0 bases at J, with 8 bases between. Germline values: CDR1 MNHEY, CDR2 SVGAGI. The CDR3 has 15 amino acids. The CDR3 nucleotides read TGTGCCAGCAGTTACGGAGGGGTAGCCAAAAACATTCAGTACTTC. Its translation is CASSYGGVAKNIQYF.

J is TRBJ2-3 and V is TRBV6-4; TRBD1 might be the D (6 bases). Germline-derived CDR1 and CDR2 are MRHNA and SNTAGT. The CDR3 totals 15 residues. Trimming cost V 6 bases and J 0 bases, with 13 bases left between them. The CDR3 loop is CASSNRQVSTDTQYF. The CDR3 DNA is TGTGCCAGCAGCAACCGACAGGTCAGCACAGATACGCAGTATTTT.

The rearrangement links TRBV6-2 or TRBV6-3 to TRBJ1-2, with D maybe TRBD1 (5 bases). Germline loops: CDR1 MNHEY, CDR2 SVGEGT. The CDR3 is 15 residues long. Trimming removed 5 bases from V and 5 bases from J, with 18 bases in between. Here the CDR3 reads CASSLVTALIYGYTF. CDR3 bases: TGTGCCAGCAGTCTCGTGACAGCCTTAATTTATGGCTACACCTTC.

The chain is built from TRBV9 and TRBJ2-7; weak D call: TRBD1 (6 bases). Trimming left V 5 bases short and J 0 bases short, with 9 bases between. This CDR3 comprises 13 residues. Germline values: CDR1 SGDLS, CDR2 YYNGEE. The CDR3 protein is CASSTGFSYEQYF. In DNA, the CDR3 is TGTGCCAGCAGTACAGGGTTCTCCTACGAGCAGTACTTC.

The chain has TRBV5-1 and TRBJ1-2, with D possibly TRBD1 on 6 matching bases. The germline V and J ends were trimmed by 1 base and 11 bases, with 18 bases remaining between them. The CDR3 has 14 amino acids. The germline V gene has CDR1 SGHRS and CDR2 YFSETQ. The CDR3 loop reads CASSLSQQGSGYTF. CDR3 nucleotides: TGCGCCAGCAGCTTGTCCCAACAGGGAAGTGGTTACACCTTC.

This chain connects TRBV20-1 to TRBJ2-1; a possible D gene is TRBD2 (5 bases). V gave up 1 base and J gave up 10 bases, with 11 bases separating them. The CDR3 runs to 12 residues. Germline CDR1 is DFQATT and CDR2 is SNEGSKA (reference sequence). Here the CDR3 reads CSARVGDTEQFF. The CDR3 bases are TGCAGTGCTAGAGTGGGAGACACAGAGCAGTTCTTC.

This rearrangement joins TRBV23-1 to TRBJ2-3; D gene ambiguous. TRBV23-1 has ORF status, its function being uncertain. Between the trimmed V and J ends, which lost 2 bases and 2 bases, there was a span of 11 bases. This CDR3 spans 15 amino acids. The CDR3 DNA sequence: TGCGCCAGCAGTCAAGGAAGCAGATCCACAGATACGCAGTATTTT. Its translation: CASSQGSRSTDTQYF.

This clonotype has a count of ten or more. This chain connects TRBV5-6 to TRBJ2-1; 9 bases align to TRBD1. The CDR3 contains 14 residues. From germline, CDR1 is SGHDT and CDR2 YYEEEE. The ends lost 4 bases at V and 9 bases at J; junction bases unmatched: 8. In DNA form, the CDR3 reads TGTGCCAGCAGCGCAACAGGGGGCGCGGGTGAGCAGTTCTTC. It specifies CASSATGGAGEQFF.

As DNA, the CDR3 is TGTGCCAGCAGCGTTACATCCGGAACAGATACGCAGTATTTT. Translated: CASSVTSGTDTQYF. The chain is built from TRBV12-3 or TRBV12-4 and TRBJ2-3; D gene uncertain. The CDR3 extends over 14 amino acids. The V and J ends lost 6 bases and 3 bases respectively, with 13 bases between them.

Only a few counts were recorded for this clonotype. This chain uses TRBV7-3 with TRBJ2-1; 8 bases line up with TRBD2. The CDR3 spans 15 residues. The trim removed 4 bases at V and 10 bases at J, leaving 12 bases unmatched. CDR1 SGHTA and CDR2 FQGTGA come from the germline V gene. DNA for the CDR3: TGTGCCAGCAGCTCAACCGGGGGGGTCCTAGGGGAGCAGTTCTTC. Translating it yields CASSSTGGVLGEQFF.

V usage is TRBV12-3 or TRBV12-4 and J usage is TRBJ2-2, with 12 bases identical to TRBD2. V lost 7 bases and J lost 2; bases outside the gene matches: 11. The length of the CDR3 is 18 residues. The DNA of the CDR3 is TGTGCCAGCACCCCTAGGCCTAGCGGGGGGGCTAACACCGGGGAGCTGTTTTTT. Encoded protein: CASTPRPSGGANTGELFF.

The V call is TRBV27, the J call TRBJ2-3; D uncertain. Germline CDR1 reads MNHEY; CDR2 reads SMNVEV (reference sequence). CDR3 length: 14 amino acids. Trimming removed 4 bases at V and 2 bases at J, with 10 bases between. The CDR3 bases are TGTGCCAGCAGTTCAAACGCGGTCACAGATACGCAGTATTTT. Protein sequence: CASSSNAVTDTQYF.

This clonotype has more than one count but fewer than ten. The chain uses TRBV11-2 and TRBJ1-6; D unresolved. This CDR3 has 15 amino acids. Germline V lookup: CDR1 SGHAT, CDR2 FQNNGV. Trimming removed 5 bases from V and 3 bases from J, with 11 bases in between. CDR3 bases: TGTGCCAGCAGCACCGATCCTCTCTATAATTCACCCCTCCACTTT. Translated, it gives CASSTDPLYNSPLHF.

This clonotype has at least ten counts. The V gene is TRBV6-5, the J gene TRBJ1-1, with TRBD1 as a possible D gene (5 bases). Germline V lookup: CDR1 MNHEY, CDR2 SVGAGI. V was clipped by 6 bases and J by 3 bases, with 20 bases between them. The length of the CDR3 is 16 residues. The DNA of the CDR3 is TGTGCCAGCAGCCCCGGGGGAGGGTGGTGGGACACTGAAGCTTTCTTT. This codes for CASSPGGGWWDTEAFF.

The sample holds a few counts of this clonotype. This chain uses TRBV6-2 or TRBV6-3 with TRBJ2-3; D gene uncertain. Deletions cut 10 bases from V and 1 base from J, with 12 bases between. CDR1 and CDR2 (germline): MNHEY, SVGEGT. The CDR3 length is 13 residues. The CDR3 nucleotides read TGTGCCACCATCAGGAGAGGCACAGATACGCAGTATTTT. Encoded protein: CATIRRGTDTQYF.

A few counts support this clonotype. This chain uses TRBV7-2 with TRBJ2-1, with D perhaps matching TRBD2 (7 bases). The CDR3 is made up of 15 amino acids. V lost 5 bases and J 10 bases, leaving 21 bases between the germline ends. CDR1 is SGHTA, CDR2 FQGNSA, per germline. This CDR3 is CASSHTGGRADEQFF. The DNA of the CDR3 is TGTGCCAGCAGCCACACGGGGGGCAGGGCGGACGAGCAGTTCTTC.

This chain links TRBV7-3 with TRBJ2-2; 10 nucleotides align to TRBD2. There are 13 residues in the CDR3. Losses at the gene ends were 8 bases for V and 7 bases for J; bases not matched to a gene: 4. Germline V CDR1 and CDR2: SGHTA, FQGTGA. The CDR3 loop reads CASSSGGFGELFF. CDR3 nucleotide sequence: TGTGCCAGCTCTAGCGGGGGCTTCGGGGAGCTGTTTTTT.

V gene TRBV30 combines with J gene TRBJ2-3; D not resolved. The CDR3 is 12 amino acids. Germline lookup yields CDR1 GTSNPN and CDR2 SVGIG (reference sequence). Trimming left V 5 bases short and J 6 bases short, with 12 bases between. CDR3 sequence (DNA): TGTGCCTGGGGACGGACGGAGGATACGCAGTATTTT. Translation gives CAWGRTEDTQYF.